Listed below are T cell receptor beta chains from one sample, sequenced in a study of T cells in Graves' hyperthyroidism and ophthalmopathy. TCRdb reprocessed the multiplex PCR reads via MiXCR and lists one record per CDR3 protein. Here the sample spans about 590,000 distinct CDR3 sequences, approximately 15% being singletons. The material sequenced was blood. Every receptor here comes from a woman under 40 with Graves' hyperthyroidism. Each CDR3 is given with its conserved first and last residue. A D gene is named only where the DNA matches it firmly. A row's size may be missing; if present it is once, few, many or a size class.

CDR3nt: TGTGCCATCAGCGTAGGACTAGCGGTCTACAGCACAGATACGCAGTATTTT
CDR3aa: CAISVGLAVYSTDTQYF
abundance: once
d_gene: TRBD2
j_gene: TRBJ2-3
v_gene: TRBV9

CDR3nt: TGTGCCAGCAGTTACGTTCAGGGTAGAACACACAATGAGCAGTTCTTC
CDR3aa: CASSYVQGRTHNEQFF
abundance: .
d_gene: .
j_gene: TRBJ2-1
v_gene: TRBV6-6

CDR3nt: TGTGCCAGCAGTTTGCGGACCAGGGAACTCGAGCAGTACTTC
CDR3aa: CASSLRTRELEQYF
abundance: many
d_gene: .
j_gene: TRBJ2-7
v_gene: TRBV28

CDR3nt: TGTGCCATCAGCTACCAGGGAGCGGAAGGCTACACCTTC
CDR3aa: CAISYQGAEGYTF
abundance: many
d_gene: .
j_gene: TRBJ1-2
v_gene: TRBV10-3

CDR3nt: TGTGCCAGCATGTCCCGCCTGCCCAACAATGAGCAGTTCTTC
CDR3aa: CASMSRLPNNEQFF
abundance: .
d_gene: .
j_gene: TRBJ2-1
v_gene: TRBV7-2

CDR3nt: TGTGCCATCAGTGGCCACGGGAGCTCCTCTGGGGCCAACGTCCTGACTTTC
CDR3aa: CAISGHGSSSGANVLTF
abundance: .
d_gene: .
j_gene: TRBJ2-6
v_gene: TRBV10-3

CDR3nt: TGTGCCAGCAGTAGGGACAGCGCGAACACTGAAGCTTTCTTT
CDR3aa: CASSRDSANTEAFF
abundance: few
d_gene: TRBD1
j_gene: TRBJ1-1
v_gene: TRBV6-1

CDR3nt: TGTGCCAGCAGTCCCCCGGGACCCCGGCGGGCCTACGAGCAGTACTTC
CDR3aa: CASSPPGPRRAYEQYF
abundance: many
d_gene: .
j_gene: TRBJ2-7
v_gene: TRBV28

CDR3nt: TGTGCCAGCAGCAAAAGGGACAGGGAGACTGAAGCTTTCTTT
CDR3aa: CASSKRDRETEAFF
abundance: many
d_gene: TRBD1
j_gene: TRBJ1-1
v_gene: TRBV7-9

CDR3nt: TGTGCCATCAGTGAGTGGGGGCTGAATAATACTGAAGCTTTCTTT
CDR3aa: CAISEWGLNNTEAFF
abundance: few
d_gene: .
j_gene: TRBJ1-1
v_gene: TRBV10-3

CDR3nt: TGTGCCTGGAGTGGATCGACTGGCTACACCTTC
CDR3aa: CAWSGSTGYTF
abundance: many
d_gene: .
j_gene: TRBJ1-2
v_gene: TRBV30

CDR3nt: TGTGCCAGCACAAACTTTGCCGGGGGCTACGAGCAGTACTTC
CDR3aa: CASTNFAGGYEQYF
abundance: many
d_gene: .
j_gene: TRBJ2-7
v_gene: TRBV3-1

CDR3nt: TGTGTCTGGACGCCAGGGGGGAACTCCTACAATGAGCAGTTCTTC
CDR3aa: CVWTPGGNSYNEQFF
abundance: once
d_gene: .
j_gene: TRBJ2-1
v_gene: TRBV30